The 9 T cell receptor beta chains listed next were all sequenced from one sample in a study of immune characterization of retroperitoneal liposarcoma. TCRdb reanalysed the PCR reads using MiXCR and keeps one entry per CDR3 protein. The sample includes about 19,000 distinct CDR3 sequences, 35% to 40% seen only once; the top ten take 7.4%. Sequencing was done on a sample of blood. These receptor sequences come from a male donor with retroperitoneal liposarcoma.

The V gene is TRBV5-1, the J gene TRBJ2-5, with TRBD1 as a possible D gene (5 bases). Germline CDR1 and CDR2: SGHRS and YFSETQ. V gave up 4 bases and J gave up 3 bases, with 10 bases separating them. The CDR3 loop spans 13 amino acids. In DNA form, the CDR3 reads TGCGCCAGCAGCCGGACGGACAAAGAGACCCAGTACTTC. It specifies CASSRTDKETQYF. The whole variable domain, remainder taken from reference TRBV5-1 and TRBJ2-5, is KAGVTQTPRYLIKTRGQQVTLSCSPISGHRSVSWYQQTPGQGLQFLFEYFSETQRNKGNFPGRFSGRQFSNSRSEMNVSTLELGDSALYLCASSRTDKETQYFGPGTRLLVL.

As regards this clonotype: No conserved phenylalanine or tryptophan is present at the end of the CDR3, so a read error is the likely explanation. The V and J genes are TRBV7-2 and TRBJ2-7; maybe TRBD2 (7 bases). The J call is doubtful: the DNA matches TRBJ2-5 better. Germline values: CDR1 SGHTA, CDR2 FQGNSA. The CDR3 has 17 amino acids. The CDR3 sequence is CARGEVGGGLQGETQYL. The CDR3 DNA is TGTGCCAGGGGCGAGGTGGGGGGGGGGCTTCAAGGAGAGACCCAGTACTTG.

Concerning this clonotype: A much more abundant neighbour one base away suggests this may be a read error. The rearrangement links TRBV6-1 to TRBJ2-3, with a possible D match to TRBD2 (6 bases). CDR1 is MNHNS, CDR2 SASEGT, per germline. The CDR3 is 13 amino acids. The CDR3 DNA follows: TGTGCCAGCAGTGAAGGTGGCACTAGCTCGATTGTCTTC. It encodes CASSEGGTSSIVF.

The sample holds many counts of this clonotype. This CDR3 reads CASSLLGHGELFF. The DNA of the CDR3 is TGTGCCAGCAGTTTACTAGGGCACGGGGAGCTGTTTTTT. V and J are TRBV6-1 and TRBJ2-2; tentative D call: TRBD2 (5 bases). V lost 5 bases to trimming and J lost 7 bases, with 11 bases between them. CDR1 MNHNS and CDR2 SASEGT come from the germline V gene. CDR3 size: 13 residues.

This clonotype was recorded at least ten times. V gene TRBV12-3 or TRBV12-4 combines with J gene TRBJ2-3; the match to TRBD2 covers 11 bases. V lost 3 bases to trimming and J lost 9 bases; unmatched junction nucleotides: 11. This CDR3 is 16 amino acids long. The CDR3, as DNA: TGTGCCAGCAGTTTGGTAGCGGGAGGGCCCTCGGGGACGCAGTATTTT. Protein: CASSLVAGGPSGTQYF.

Concerning this clonotype: Compared with germline, one end of the junction differs, possibly owing to a read error. The chain combines TRBV6-1 with TRBJ2-1, with D possibly being TRBD1 or TRBD2 (5 bases each). The CDR3 covers 12 residues. CDR1 and CDR2 from the germline V gene are MNHNS and SASEGT. For the CDR3, the DNA is TGTGCGAGTGTGCTGAATGTAGAGTGGGGGTTGTTC. Its translation: CASVLNVEWGLF.

V usage is TRBV11-2 and J usage is TRBJ1-6, with D maybe TRBD1 (6 bases). Germline lookup yields CDR1 SGHAT and CDR2 FQNNGV. The ends were cut back, 6 bases at V and 9 bases at J, with 18 bases in the middle. This CDR3 contains 15 residues. The chain's CDR3 is CASRAGRGQGSPLHF. The CDR3 DNA is TGTGCCAGCAGAGCGGGCCGGGGGCAGGGTTCACCCCTCCACTTT.

The chain joins TRBV6-4 to TRBJ2-1; unclear D gene. The CDR3 has 11 amino acids. Germline CDR1 MRHNA, CDR2 SNTAGT. V lost 3 bases and J 15 bases, leaving 12 bases between the germline ends. The CDR3 here is CASSDGSAPFF. CDR3 nucleotides: TGTGCCAGCAGTGATGGAAGTGCCCCGTTCTTC.

The sample holds a few counts of this clonotype. DNA of the CDR3: TGTGCCACCAGGACAGGGGGCTACAATGAGCAGTACTTC. Its protein product is CATRTGGYNEQYF. The V and J genes are TRBV6-1 and TRBJ2-3; 11 nucleotides line up with TRBD1. TRBJ2-7 explains the end of the DNA better; the J call may be wrong. This CDR3 is built from 13 residues. Germline V gives CDR1 MNHNS, CDR2 SASEGT.